This entry features one T cell receptor (beta chain) sequence. Its cognate antigen is unknown. As for treatment: oral pan-JAK inhibitor, 5-10 mg twice daily. In alopecia areata patients, both lesional scalp punch biopsies and peripheral blood were collected. Sorted out of PBMCs were CD4+ T cells and CD8+ T cells. Germline V gene sequence: CDR1 SEHNR, CDR2 FQNEAQ (reference sequence). V lost 6 bases to trimming and J lost 5 bases, with 20 bases between them. The CDR3 is 16 amino acids. This sample was included in a study of CD8+ T cells in alopecia areata. Across the whole study: The study gave tofacitinib for 6 to 18 months, then 6 months off drug. Broader study findings: Lesional tissue from the scalp (especially in alopecia totalis/universalis) showed higher clonality than normal scalp.

cDNA prepared by RNA extraction and subsequent reverse transcription served as the template for sequencing. Measured with immunoSEQ multiplex PCR; TCRdb has only the in-frame clones, and not every one. The repertoire holds about 100,000 clones, with roughly two fifths as singletons. This receptor was identified in a human donor with alopecia areata. The source material was CD8+ T cells sorted from blood, sampled at week 24, from a patient treated with tofacitinib. V is TRBV7-9 and J is TRBJ2-4; D remains unclear. Written as DNA, the CDR3 is TGTGCCAGCAGTTCCTTTTTGCCCGCCGGCGAAAACATTCAGTACTTC. Its translation: CASSSFLPAGENIQYF. Based on the CDR3 plus reference TRBV7-9 and TRBJ2-4, the full variable domain is DTGVSQNPRHKITKRGQNVTFRCDPISEHNRLYWYRQTLGQGPEFLTYFQNEAQLEKSRLLSDRFSAERPKGSFSTLEIQRTEQGDSAMYLCASSSFLPAGENIQYFGAGTRLSVL.